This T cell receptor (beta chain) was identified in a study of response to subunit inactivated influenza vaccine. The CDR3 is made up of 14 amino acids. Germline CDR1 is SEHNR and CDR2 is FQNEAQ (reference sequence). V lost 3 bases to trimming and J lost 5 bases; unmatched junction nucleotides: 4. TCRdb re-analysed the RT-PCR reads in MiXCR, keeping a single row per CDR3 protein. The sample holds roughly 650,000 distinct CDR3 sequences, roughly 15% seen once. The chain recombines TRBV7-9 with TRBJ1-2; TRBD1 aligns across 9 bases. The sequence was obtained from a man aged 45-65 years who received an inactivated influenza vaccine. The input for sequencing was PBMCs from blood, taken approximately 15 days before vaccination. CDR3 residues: CASSLAGTGYGYTF. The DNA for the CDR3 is TGTGCCAGCAGCTTGGCCGGGACAGGGTATGGCTACACCTTC. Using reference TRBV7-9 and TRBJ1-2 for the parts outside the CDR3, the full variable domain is DTGVSQNPRHKITKRGQNVTFRCDPISEHNRLYWYRQTLGQGPEFLTYFQNEAQLEKSRLLSDRFSAERPKGSFSTLEIQRTEQGDSAMYLCASSLAGTGYGYTFGSGTRLTVV.